These T cell receptor beta chains were read from a single sample in a study of blood T cell repertoires in COVID-19. Some clones are missing from TCRdb's copy, which holds only in-frame ones; the method was immunoSEQ multiplex PCR. The sample holds tens of thousands of clones, 70% to 90% seen once. Sample: peripheral blood. The origin of the receptors is a man in his sixties with acute or convalescent COVID-19. Both conserved end residues are part of each CDR3. The D gene is left open where the match is weak. Clone size is stated in some rows and not others, as once, few, many or a class when expanded.

J,V,size,D,DNA,CDR3
TRBJ2-7,TRBV2,.,.,TGTGCCAGCAGTTTAACAACCTACGAGCAGTACTTC,CASSLTTYEQYF
TRBJ2-1,TRBV24-1,.,TRBD2,TGTGCCACCAGTGGCGGCGGGGGGGCTTGGAGCTCCTACAATGAGCAGTTCTTC,CATSGGGGAWSSYNEQFF
TRBJ2-2,TRBV10-2,.,.,TGCGCCAGCAGTGTCGGAGCGGGTGCGAACACCGGGGAGCTGTTTTTT,CASSVGAGANTGELFF
TRBJ2-7,TRBV6-1,.,.,TGTGCCAGCAGTGAAGCGTGGGGCTCCCCCCCCATGTACTTC,CASSEAWGSPPMYF
TRBJ1-4,TRBV6-5,.,TRBD1,TGTGCCAGCAGCCCGACAGGGGTAAGGGAAAAACTGTTTTTT,CASSPTGVREKLFF
TRBJ2-5,TRBV19,once,TRBD1,TGTGCCAGTCATCCCCGACAGGGGGCTTGGGAGACCCAGTACTTC,CASHPRQGAWETQYF
TRBJ1-5,TRBV5-5,.,TRBD1,TGTGCCAGCAGCCCATCGGACAGGGACAATCAGCCCCAGCATTTT,CASSPSDRDNQPQHF
TRBJ2-3,TRBV7-9,few,TRBD2,TGTGCCAGCAGCTTTCGCGCTAGCGGGGGGGCAGATACGCAGTATTTT,CASSFRASGGADTQYF
TRBJ2-5,TRBV2,.,.,TGTGCCAGCAGAAGGGGACTGTTCCAAGAGACCCAGTACTTC,CASRRGLFQETQYF
TRBJ2-3,TRBV11-2,few,TRBD2,TGTGCCAGCAGCTTAGCTGGGCGGGGGGGCACATATACGCAGTATTTT,CASSLAGRGGTYTQYF
TRBJ2-5,TRBV7-9,few,TRBD2,TGTGCCAGCAGCCCGGAGACTAGCGGTGTTTACTTC,CASSPETSGVYF
TRBJ2-2,TRBV6-5,.,.,TGTGCCAGCAGTCCTCGACAGGAATTGACCGGGGAGCTGTTTTTT,CASSPRQELTGELFF
TRBJ1-2,TRBV28,.,TRBD1,TGTGCCAGCAGGCCGGGACAGCTACTTGGCTACACCTTC,CASRPGQLLGYTF
TRBJ1-2,TRBV5-4,.,.,TGTGCCAGCAGCTTACAGGCCTATGGCTACACCTTC,CASSLQAYGYTF
TRBJ1-1,TRBV19,.,TRBD1,TGTGCCAGTAGTCCGAGACAGGGGGCGGGGGTAGCTGAAGCTTTCTTT,CASSPRQGAGVAEAFF
TRBJ1-4,TRBV28,.,.,TGTGCCAGCAGTCTCCCAACAGCCCCTAATGAAAAACTGTTTTTT,CASSLPTAPNEKLFF
TRBJ2-7,TRBV15,.,.,TGTGCCACCAGCAGAGTTAGGGCAGGGTCGTCCTACGAGCAGTACTTC,CATSRVRAGSSYEQYF
TRBJ2-7,TRBV6-6,few,TRBD1,TGTGCCAGCAACCCACAGGGGTTCGGCGAGCAGTACTTC,CASNPQGFGEQYF
TRBJ2-7,TRBV10-2,.,.,TGCGCCAGCAGCGTGGACATAGGGTCCTACGAGCAGTACTTC,CASSVDIGSYEQYF
TRBJ1-2,TRBV10-3,.,TRBD1,TGTGCCATCAGCCGACAGGGAGCGGCTGGGGGCTACACCTTC,CAISRQGAAGGYTF
TRBJ1-2,TRBV27,.,.,TGTGCCAGCAGTTTATACGGGTACGGCTACACCTTC,CASSLYGYGYTF
TRBJ2-3,TRBV7-3,.,.,TGTGCCAGCAGCTTAATGGAGGGGCGAACGCAGTATTTT,CASSLMEGRTQYF
TRBJ1-5,TRBV19,.,.,TGTGCCAGTATGGGACTCAGATTCAATCAGCCCCAGCATTTT,CASMGLRFNQPQHF
TRBJ1-4,TRBV15,.,TRBD1,TGTGCCACCAGCAGAGAAGGCAGGGGGCGCGCTAATGAAAAACTGTTTTTT,CATSREGRGRANEKLFF
TRBJ2-5,TRBV20-1,.,.,TGCAGTGCTCCAACTACCGAGACCCAGTACTTC,CSAPTTETQYF
TRBJ2-3,TRBV24-1,once,.,TGTGCCACCAGTGATGGTTTGCGGGGAGCTAGCACAGATACGCAGTATTTT,CATSDGLRGASTDTQYF
TRBJ2-3,TRBV6-2/TRBV6-3,.,TRBD2,TGTGCCAGCAGTTACTCGCGGGGGGGCCCTAGCACAGATACGCAGTATTTT,CASSYSRGGPSTDTQYF
TRBJ2-5,TRBV5-1,.,TRBD2,TGCGCCAGCCGAGGGCCTAGCGGGGGGGAAGAGACCCAGTACTTC,CASRGPSGGEETQYF
TRBJ1-4,TRBV29-1,.,.,TGCAGCGGGAGATTTGGGGGGGAGAAACTGTTTTTT,CSGRFGGEKLFF
TRBJ1-1,TRBV30,few,TRBD1,TGTGCCTGGTTCGGCCTAACAGGGGGGACGGAAGCTTTCTTT,CAWFGLTGGTEAFF
TRBJ2-5,TRBV7-3,.,TRBD2,TGTGCCAGCAGCCCAAGCGGGGGCCAAGAGACCCAGTACTTC,CASSPSGGQETQYF